These T cell receptor beta chains were read from a single sample in a study of blood T cell repertoires in COVID-19. Sequenced by immunoSEQ multiplex PCR; TCRdb stores in-frame clones only, minus some. In the table there are more than 10,000 clones, roughly 78% of which are singletons. Sample: peripheral blood. The source is a human donor in a cohort sampled during active COVID-19. Each CDR3 is given without its conserved first and last residue. Each record gives: V gene, J gene, CDR3 protein.

V gene: TRBV4-1; J gene: TRBJ2-5; CDR3 protein: ASSQVREETQY
V gene: TRBV28; J gene: TRBJ1-1; CDR3 protein: ASTPRENTEAF
V gene: TRBV10-3; J gene: TRBJ1-2; CDR3 protein: AIRASGGAYGYT
V gene: TRBV5-4; J gene: TRBJ1-1; CDR3 protein: ASSLWGADTEAF
V gene: TRBV18; J gene: TRBJ2-5; CDR3 protein: ASSWDSATQY
V gene: TRBV7-2; J gene: TRBJ2-3; CDR3 protein: ASSLGGGTSTDTQY
V gene: TRBV29-1; J gene: TRBJ1-3; CDR3 protein: SGGQGNTIY
V gene: TRBV18; J gene: TRBJ1-1; CDR3 protein: ASSPTGGTEAF
V gene: TRBV11-3; J gene: TRBJ2-1; CDR3 protein: ASSPTGTEQF
V gene: TRBV27; J gene: TRBJ1-2; CDR3 protein: ASSLSGQGRKYGYT
V gene: TRBV7-9; J gene: TRBJ2-1; CDR3 protein: ASSKLLAGHYNEQF
V gene: TRBV5-1; J gene: TRBJ2-7; CDR3 protein: ASSLGQGAYEQY
V gene: TRBV9; J gene: TRBJ2-7; CDR3 protein: ASSSSTGGLEQY
V gene: TRBV6-5; J gene: TRBJ2-7; CDR3 protein: ASRDRGYEQY
V gene: TRBV30; J gene: TRBJ1-5; CDR3 protein: AWSRGLGQPQH
V gene: TRBV28; J gene: TRBJ1-1; CDR3 protein: ASSLRTGGLNTEAF
V gene: TRBV6-5; J gene: TRBJ2-3; CDR3 protein: ASSSFSGGATDTQY
V gene: TRBV6-6; J gene: TRBJ1-1; CDR3 protein: ASSLTGQNTEAF
V gene: TRBV7-9; J gene: TRBJ1-2; CDR3 protein: ASSLSGGNYGYT
V gene: TRBV9; J gene: TRBJ2-7; CDR3 protein: ASSDRQGPITYEQY
V gene: TRBV4-2; J gene: TRBJ1-1; CDR3 protein: ASSRLGAYEAF
V gene: TRBV19; J gene: TRBJ1-1; CDR3 protein: ASSRGVNTEAF
V gene: TRBV7-9; J gene: TRBJ2-7; CDR3 protein: ASSLTASYEQY
V gene: TRBV4-3; J gene: TRBJ1-1; CDR3 protein: ASSRKRGNTEAF
V gene: TRBV12-3/TRBV12-4; J gene: TRBJ2-4; CDR3 protein: ASSLRGGIQY
V gene: TRBV19; J gene: TRBJ1-3; CDR3 protein: ASQDRPNSGNTIY
V gene: TRBV13; J gene: TRBJ2-1; CDR3 protein: ASSLGTGDYNEQF
V gene: TRBV19; J gene: TRBJ1-3; CDR3 protein: ASTQGESGNTIY
V gene: TRBV6-5; J gene: TRBJ2-7; CDR3 protein: ASSYTLGSYEQY